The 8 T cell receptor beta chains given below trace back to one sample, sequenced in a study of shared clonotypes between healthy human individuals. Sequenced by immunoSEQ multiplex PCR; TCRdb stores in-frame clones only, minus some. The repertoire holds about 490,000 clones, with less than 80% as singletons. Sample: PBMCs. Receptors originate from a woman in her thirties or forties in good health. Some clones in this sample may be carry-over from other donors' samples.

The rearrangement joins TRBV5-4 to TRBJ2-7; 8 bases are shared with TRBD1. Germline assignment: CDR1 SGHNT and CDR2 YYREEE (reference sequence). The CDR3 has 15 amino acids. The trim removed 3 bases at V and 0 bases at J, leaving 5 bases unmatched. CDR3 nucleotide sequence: TGTGCCAGCAGCTGGGGACAGGTCCACTCCTACGAGCAGTACTTC. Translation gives CASSWGQVHSYEQYF.

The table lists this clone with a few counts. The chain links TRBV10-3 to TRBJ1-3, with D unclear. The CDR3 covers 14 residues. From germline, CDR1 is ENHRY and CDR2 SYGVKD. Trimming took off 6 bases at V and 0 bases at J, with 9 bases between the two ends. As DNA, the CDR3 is TGTGCCATCAGGCCGGATTACTCTGGAAACACCATATATTTT. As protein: CAIRPDYSGNTIYF.

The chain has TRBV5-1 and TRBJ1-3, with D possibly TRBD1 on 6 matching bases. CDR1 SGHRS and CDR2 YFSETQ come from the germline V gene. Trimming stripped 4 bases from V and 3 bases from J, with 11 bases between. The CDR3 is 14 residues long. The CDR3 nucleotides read TGCGCCAGCAGCATAAACAGGGATGGAAACACCATATATTTT. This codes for CASSINRDGNTIYF.

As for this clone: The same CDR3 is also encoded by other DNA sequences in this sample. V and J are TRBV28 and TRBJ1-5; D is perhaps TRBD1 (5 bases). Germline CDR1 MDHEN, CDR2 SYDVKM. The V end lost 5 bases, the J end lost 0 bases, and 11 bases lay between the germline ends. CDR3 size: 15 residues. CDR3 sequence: CASSLTGVSNQPQHF. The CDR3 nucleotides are TGTGCCAGCAGTCTGACGGGGGTTAGCAATCAGCCCCAGCATTTT.

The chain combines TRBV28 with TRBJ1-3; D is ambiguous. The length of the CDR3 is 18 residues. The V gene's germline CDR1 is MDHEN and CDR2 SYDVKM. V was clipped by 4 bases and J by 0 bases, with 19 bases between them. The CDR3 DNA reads TGTGCCAGCAGTTCCCTGAGAAGGGCCGCGAACTCTGGAAACACCATATATTTT. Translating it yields CASSSLRRAANSGNTIYF.

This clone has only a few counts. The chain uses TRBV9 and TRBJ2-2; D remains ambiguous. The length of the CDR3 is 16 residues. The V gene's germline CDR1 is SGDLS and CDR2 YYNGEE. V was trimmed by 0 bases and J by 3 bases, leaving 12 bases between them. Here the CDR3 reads CASSVAPDGYTGELFF. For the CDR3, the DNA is TGTGCCAGCAGCGTAGCTCCAGACGGATACACCGGGGAGCTGTTTTTT.

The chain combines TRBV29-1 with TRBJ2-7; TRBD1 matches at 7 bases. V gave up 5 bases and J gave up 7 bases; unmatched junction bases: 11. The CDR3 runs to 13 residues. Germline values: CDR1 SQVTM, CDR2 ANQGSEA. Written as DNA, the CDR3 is TGCAGCGTTCAATCTACAGGGGTGGGAGAGCAGTACTTC. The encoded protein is CSVQSTGVGEQYF.

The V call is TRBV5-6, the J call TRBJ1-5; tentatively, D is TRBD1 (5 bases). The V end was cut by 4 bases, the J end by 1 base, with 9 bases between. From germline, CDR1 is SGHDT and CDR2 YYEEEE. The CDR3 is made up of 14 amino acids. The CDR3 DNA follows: TGTGCCAGCAGCCGGACAAACAGCAATCAGCCCCAGCATTTT. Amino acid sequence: CASSRTNSNQPQHF.